The 5 T cell receptor beta chains reported below all come from one sample, sequenced in a study of shared clonotypes between healthy human individuals. This table comes from immunoSEQ multiplex PCR, and its TCRdb copy is limited to in-frame clones, with some not included. The sample includes some 2,100,000 clones, roughly 91% of them seen just once. Naive CD8 cells, CD45RO-negative and positively selected for CCR7, excluded terminally differentiated effector memory CD45RA+ cells. Sequenced: naive CD8+ T cells from PBMCs. These receptor sequences come from a young man in good health. Some clones in this sample may be carry-over from other donors' samples.

The CDR3 nucleotides read TGTGCCAGCAGTCAAGGAACCCGGACAGGGGGCTGGGATGAGCAGTTCTTC. Protein product: CASSQGTRTGGWDEQFF. This chain links TRBV27 with TRBJ2-1; 11 bases agree with TRBD1. V was pared by 5 bases and J by 8 bases, with 14 bases of the junction left unmatched. The CDR3 is 17 residues long. CDR1 MNHEY and CDR2 SMNVEV come from the germline V gene (reference sequence).

The CDR3 sequence: CASTPGPGTGDEQYF. Here the CDR3 DNA reads TGTGCCAGTACGCCCGGACCAGGGACAGGCGACGAGCAGTACTTC. J is TRBJ2-7 and V is TRBV11-2; 8 bases match TRBD1. From germline, CDR1 is SGHAT and CDR2 FQNNGV. This CDR3 has 15 residues. The J segment lost 5 bases and the V segment lost 9 bases, leaving 15 bases of the junction unmatched. The variable domain in full, completed from reference TRBV11-2 and TRBJ2-7, reads EAGVAQSPRYKIIEKRQSVAFWCNPISGHATLYWYQQILGQGPKLLIQFQNNGVVDDSQLPKDRFSAERLKGVDSTLKIQPAKLEDSAVYLCASTPGPGTGDEQYFGPGTRLTVT.

The CDR3 nucleotides are TGTGCCAGCAGCTCACCAGGGGGTGAGAGCACAGATACGCAGTATTTT. As protein: CASSSPGGESTDTQYF. The genes are TRBV7-8 and TRBJ2-3, with 7 nucleotides matching TRBD1. CDR1 is SGHVS, CDR2 FQNEAQ, per germline. With 4 bases clipped from V and 0 bases from J, the junction kept 7 bases outside the gene matches. This CDR3 has 16 amino acids.

The chain couples TRBV30 to TRBJ2-7; 10 positions agree with TRBD2. J lost 7 bases, V lost 1 base, and 7 bases had no gene match. The CDR3 loop spans 14 amino acids. Germline V lookup: CDR1 GTSNPN, CDR2 SVGIG (reference sequence). This CDR3 reads CAWSGLAGVGEQYF. Written as DNA, the CDR3 is TGTGCCTGGAGTGGTCTAGCGGGAGTTGGGGAGCAGTACTTC.

The genes are TRBV5-5 and TRBJ2-7; 8 bases are a match to TRBD2. Germline V gene lookup returns CDR1 SGHKS and CDR2 YYEKEE (reference sequence). V was clipped by 4 bases and J by 2 bases; unmatched bases: 11. CDR3 length: 16 amino acids. CDR3 sequence (DNA): TGTGCCAGCAGCCCGCCCCCGGGACTAGGCACCTACGAGCAGTACTTC. This gives the protein CASSPPPGLGTYEQYF.